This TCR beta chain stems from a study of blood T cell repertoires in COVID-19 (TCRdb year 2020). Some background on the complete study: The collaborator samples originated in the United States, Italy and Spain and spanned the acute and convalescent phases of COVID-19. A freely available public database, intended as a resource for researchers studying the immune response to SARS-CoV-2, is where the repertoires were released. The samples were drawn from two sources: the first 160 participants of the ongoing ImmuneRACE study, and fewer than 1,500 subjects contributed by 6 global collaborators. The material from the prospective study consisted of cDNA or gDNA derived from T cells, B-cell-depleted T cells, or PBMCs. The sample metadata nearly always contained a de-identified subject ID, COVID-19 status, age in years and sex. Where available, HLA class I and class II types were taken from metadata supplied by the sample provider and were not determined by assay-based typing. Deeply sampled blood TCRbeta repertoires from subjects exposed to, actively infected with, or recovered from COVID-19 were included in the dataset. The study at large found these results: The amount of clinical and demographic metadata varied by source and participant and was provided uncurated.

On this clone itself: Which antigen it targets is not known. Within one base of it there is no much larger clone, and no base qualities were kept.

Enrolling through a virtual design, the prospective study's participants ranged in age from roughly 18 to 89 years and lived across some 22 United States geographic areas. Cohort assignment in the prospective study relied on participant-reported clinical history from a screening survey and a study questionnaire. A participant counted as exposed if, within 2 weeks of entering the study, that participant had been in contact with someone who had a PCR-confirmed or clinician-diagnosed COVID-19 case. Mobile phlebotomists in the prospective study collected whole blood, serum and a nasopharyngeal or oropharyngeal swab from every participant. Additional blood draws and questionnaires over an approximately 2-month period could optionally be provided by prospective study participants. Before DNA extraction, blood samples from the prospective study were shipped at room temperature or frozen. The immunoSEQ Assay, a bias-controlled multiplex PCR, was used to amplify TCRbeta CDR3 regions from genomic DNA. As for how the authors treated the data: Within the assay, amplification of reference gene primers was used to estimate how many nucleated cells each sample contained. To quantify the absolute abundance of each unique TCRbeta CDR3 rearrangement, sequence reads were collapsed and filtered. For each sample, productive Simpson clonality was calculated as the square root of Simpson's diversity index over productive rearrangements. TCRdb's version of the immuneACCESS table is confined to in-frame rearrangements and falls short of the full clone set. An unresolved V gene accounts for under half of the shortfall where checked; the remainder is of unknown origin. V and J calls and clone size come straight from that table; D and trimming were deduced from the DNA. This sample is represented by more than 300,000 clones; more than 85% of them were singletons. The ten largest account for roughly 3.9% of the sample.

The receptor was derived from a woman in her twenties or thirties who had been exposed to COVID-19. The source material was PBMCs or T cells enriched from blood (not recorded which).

DNA sequence: TGTGCCAGCAGTGAAGCGGGGGGAGGAAGGTCAGGGGAGACCCAGTACTTC. Its amino acids are CASSEAGGGRSGETQYF. The chain employs TRBV2 and TRBJ2-5, and possibly TRBD2, on 6 matching bases. As encoded in the germline V gene, CDR1 is SNHLY while CDR2 is FYNNEI. The CDR3 starts with the cysteine, ends with the phenylalanine, and has 17 residues. CDR3 DNA only is kept here, 51 bases in frame from base 1. The junction carries 19 bases between V and J, which are trimmed by 0 bases and 5 bases respectively.